Below are 30 T cell receptor beta chains sequenced from a single sample in a study of identical twins. One entry per CDR3 protein results from TCRdb running MiXCR on the 5' RACE reads. The sample has approximately 350,000 distinct CDR3 sequences; around an eighth are singletons. The data were also submitted as part of a second study, on yellow fever vaccine responses in identical twins.

The sequenced sample was CD8+ T cells sorted from blood. The receptors come from a woman under 30 in good health.

The chain joins TRBV6-5 to TRBJ2-7, with 8 bases matching TRBD2. This CDR3 is 14 amino acids long. Germline V gene sequence: CDR1 MNHEY, CDR2 SVGAGI. After removal of 4 bases from V and 7 bases from J, the junction contained 9 bases not matched to a gene. Here the CDR3 reads CASSSTGTRGEQYF. CDR3 nucleotide sequence: TGTGCCAGCAGTTCAACCGGGACTAGAGGGGAGCAGTACTTC.

This clonotype was detected a few times. This chain connects TRBV4-1 to TRBJ2-3; D remains unclear. Germline V gives CDR1 MGHRA, CDR2 YSYEKL. The V and J ends lost 1 base and 0 bases respectively, with 11 bases between them. The CDR3 spans 16 residues. The CDR3 sequence: CASSQVRRPSTDTQYF. CDR3 nucleotide sequence: TGCGCCAGCAGCCAAGTAAGACGACCTAGCACAGATACGCAGTATTTT.

This clonotype was observed a single time. The chain carries TRBV20-1 and TRBJ2-7; D is ambiguous. The CDR3 is 14 amino acids. The germline CDR1 and CDR2 sequences are DFQATT and SNEGSKA (reference sequence). Trimming removed 0 bases from V and 0 bases from J, with 9 bases in between. CDR3 DNA: TGCAGTGCTAGAGAAGAGGTCAGCTCCTACGAGCAGTACTTC. Translation: CSAREEVSSYEQYF.

This clonotype came up many times. The chain links TRBV5-1 to TRBJ1-1, with TRBD1 matching over 9 bases. With 4 bases clipped from V and 3 bases from J, the junction kept 10 bases outside the gene matches. Germline V CDR1 and CDR2: SGHRS, YFSETQ. CDR3 length: 16 amino acids. The CDR3 bases are TGCGCCAGCAGCCAGTTCGGGACAGGGAGGGACACTGAAGCTTTCTTT. Translating gives CASSQFGTGRDTEAFF.

This clonotype was seen many times. The chain uses TRBV2 and TRBJ2-2; no firm D call. The CDR3 length is 13 residues. The V gene's germline CDR1 is SNHLY and CDR2 FYNNEI. The V gene lost 8 bases and the J gene lost 1 base, with 8 bases spanning the gap. The CDR3 protein is CASVVGNTGELFF. Here the CDR3 DNA reads TGTGCCAGCGTGGTGGGGAACACCGGGGAGCTGTTTTTT.

The chain combines TRBV12-3 or TRBV12-4 with TRBJ2-7; D possibly corresponds to TRBD1 (6 bases). V lost 5 bases and J 3 bases, leaving 14 bases between the germline ends. The CDR3 totals 14 residues. The CDR3 sequence is CASSDSQGFYEQYF. Written as DNA, the CDR3 is TGTGCCAGCAGTGACTCCCAGGGGTTCTACGAGCAGTACTTC.

The chain links TRBV20-1 to TRBJ2-1; 10 positions match TRBD2. After removal of 6 bases from V and 2 bases from J, the junction contained 4 bases not matched to a gene. The CDR3 has 14 residues. Germline V gene data show CDR1 as DFQATT and CDR2 as SNEGSKA (reference sequence). CDR3 nucleotides: TGCAGTGCCTATACTAGCGGGACCTACAATGAGCAGTTCTTC. This translates into CSAYTSGTYNEQFF.

J is TRBJ2-7 and V is TRBV5-5; 7 nucleotides agree with TRBD2. Trimming at V came to 4 bases and at J to 3 bases, leaving 7 bases not matched to a gene. The CDR3 consists of 14 residues. CDR1 and CDR2 from the germline V gene are SGHKS and YYEKEE (reference sequence). DNA of the CDR3: TGTGCCAGCAGCCCAGGACGCGGGGGCTACGAGCAGTACGTC. Translation: CASSPGRGGYEQYV.

This chain joins TRBV19 and TRBJ2-7; perhaps D is TRBD1 or TRBD2 (6 bases each). The V and J ends lost 3 bases and 4 bases respectively, with 13 bases between them. This CDR3 spans 14 amino acids. The germline V gene encodes CDR1 LNHDA and CDR2 SQIVND (reference sequence). CDR3 sequence reads: CASSMAGQGYEQYF. CDR3 sequence (DNA): TGTGCCAGTAGTATGGCGGGGCAGGGGTACGAGCAGTACTTC.

The sample holds a few counts of this clonotype. This chain uses TRBV29-1 with TRBJ1-2, with D maybe TRBD1 (5 bases). V was shortened by 4 bases and J by 4 bases, with 13 bases between the two germline ends. Germline V CDR1 and CDR2: SQVTM, ANQGSEA. The CDR3 loop spans 13 amino acids. DNA for the CDR3: TGCAGCGTTGTTGGCAGGGCCGCCTATGGCTACACCTTC. Translated: CSVVGRAAYGYTF.

This clonotype was detected a few times. The V and J genes are TRBV20-1 and TRBJ2-1, with a possible D match to TRBD2 (6 bases). V was clipped by 3 bases and J by 5 bases, with 11 bases between them. Germline V lookup: CDR1 DFQATT, CDR2 SNEGSKA (reference sequence). CDR3 size: 13 residues. CDR3 DNA sequence: TGCAGTGCTAGGAAGACTAGTGACAATGAGCAGTTCTTC. Translating it yields CSARKTSDNEQFF.

This clonotype came up a few times. The rearrangement joins TRBV2 to TRBJ2-3; weak D call: TRBD2 (6 bases). The ends were cut back, 3 bases at V and 6 bases at J, with 16 bases in the middle. The CDR3 contains 15 residues. CDR1 is SNHLY, CDR2 FYNNEI, per germline. Here the CDR3 reads CASSEDGAAGDTQYF. The CDR3 DNA follows: TGTGCCAGCAGTGAGGACGGGGCCGCGGGGGATACGCAGTATTTT.

The J gene is TRBJ1-1, the V gene TRBV6-5, with D perhaps TRBD1 (6 bases). The germline gives CDR1 MNHEY, CDR2 SVGAGI. The CDR3 has 14 residues. The ends were cut back, 0 bases at V and 5 bases at J, with 10 bases in the middle. CDR3 sequence reads: CASSYSRGQTEAFF. The CDR3, as DNA: TGTGCCAGCAGTTACTCTCGGGGGCAAACTGAAGCTTTCTTT.

This clonotype was found a few times. V and J are TRBV5-1 and TRBJ2-2, with 7 bases that match TRBD1. Germline-derived CDR1 and CDR2 are SGHRS and YFSETQ. The V gene end was trimmed by 6 bases and the J gene end by 0 bases; junction bases not matched to a gene: 2. The CDR3 is made up of 14 amino acids. Here the CDR3 DNA reads TGCGCCAGCAAGGACAGGTCGAACACCGGGGAGCTGTTTTTT. It specifies CASKDRSNTGELFF.

This clonotype occurred a few times. The chain uses TRBV12-3 or TRBV12-4 and TRBJ2-7; tentative D call: TRBD2 (6 bases). The CDR3 consists of 12 residues. V was clipped by 3 bases and J by 7 bases, with 10 bases between them. In nucleotides, the CDR3 is TGTGCCAGCAGTTTCCCCGCGGGAGAGCAGTACTTC. Translated, it gives CASSFPAGEQYF.

This clonotype appeared a few times. This sequence joins TRBV2 and TRBJ2-7, with 7 nucleotides matching TRBD2. The germline V gene encodes CDR1 SNHLY and CDR2 FYNNEI. Unmatched junction bases numbered 6, after V lost 6 bases and J lost 7 bases. CDR3 length equals 12 residues. DNA for the CDR3: TGTGCCAGCAGGGATCTAGCGGAGGAGCAGTACGTC. As protein: CASRDLAEEQYV.

This clonotype was counted a few times. The J gene is TRBJ1-2, the V gene TRBV6-5; D remains ambiguous. Trimming shortened V by 2 bases and J by 4 bases, and 11 bases separated the two germline ends. Germline-derived CDR1 and CDR2 are MNHEY and SVGAGI. This CDR3 contains 14 residues. The CDR3 is CASSYGPHPYGYTF. CDR3 DNA: TGTGCCAGCAGTTACGGACCGCACCCCTATGGCTACACCTTC.

The V gene is TRBV29-1, the J gene TRBJ1-2, with D unresolved. V shed 4 bases and J shed 2 bases, with 8 bases lying between them. The CDR3 has 12 amino acids. Germline CDR1 and CDR2: SQVTM and ANQGSEA. CDR3 sequence: CSVGSRNYGYTF. CDR3 nucleotide sequence: TGCAGCGTTGGCTCTCGCAACTATGGCTACACCTTC.

This clonotype was seen a handful of times. The chain carries TRBV14 and TRBJ2-7, with 7 bases matching TRBD2. This CDR3 contains 14 residues. Germline lookup yields CDR1 SGHDN and CDR2 FVKESK. V gave up 4 bases and J gave up 1 base; unmatched junction bases: 4. The CDR3 loop is CASSPWTSSYEQYF. The CDR3 region has the DNA TGTGCCAGCAGCCCCTGGACTAGTTCCTACGAGCAGTACTTC. Full variable domain (remainder filled in from reference TRBV14 and TRBJ2-7): EAGVTQFPSHSVIEKGQTVTLRCDPISGHDNLYWYRRVMGKEIKFLLHFVKESKQDESGMPNNRFLAERTGGTYSTLKVQPAELEDSGVYFCASSPWTSSYEQYFGPGTRLTVT.

V and J are TRBV19 and TRBJ2-1; 7 bases are shared with TRBD2. Germline loops: CDR1 LNHDA, CDR2 SQIVND (reference sequence). The CDR3 is 15 residues long. V lost 8 bases, J lost 0 bases, and 7 bases stayed unmatched. CDR3 sequence (DNA): TGTGCCAGTGGGAGACTAGCAGGCTCCTACAATGAGCAGTTCTTC. This encodes CASGRLAGSYNEQFF.

This clonotype was found many times. The chain recombines TRBV10-2 with TRBJ1-4, with a tentative D call TRBD1 (5 bases). This CDR3 is 16 amino acids long. Trimming pared 0 bases from V and 15 bases from J, leaving 23 bases between. Germline CDR1 reads WSHSY; CDR2 reads SAAADI. CDR3 bases: TGCGCCAGCAGTGAGTCGAAGGGACCGGAAAGTACTGGGGTGTTTTTT. Translating gives CASSESKGPESTGVFF.

This clonotype was counted a few times. The gene calls are TRBV5-1 and TRBJ2-7; a weak D match, TRBD1 (6 bases). From germline, CDR1 is SGHRS and CDR2 YFSETQ. Deletions cut 2 bases from V and 5 bases from J, with 14 bases between. The CDR3 totals 14 residues. The CDR3 is CASSLKGESHEQYF. The DNA of the CDR3 is TGCGCCAGCAGCTTAAAGGGGGAGAGTCACGAGCAGTACTTC. Filled out from reference TRBV5-1 and TRBJ2-7, the complete variable domain reads KAGVTQTPRYLIKTRGQQVTLSCSPISGHRSVSWYQQTPGQGLQFLFEYFSETQRNKGNFPGRFSGRQFSNSRSEMNVSTLELGDSALYLCASSLKGESHEQYFGPGTRLTVT.

This rearrangement joins TRBV4-1 to TRBJ2-3, with 8 positions matching TRBD2. The CDR3 loop spans 15 amino acids. Germline loops: CDR1 MGHRA, CDR2 YSYEKL. The J segment lost 6 bases and the V segment lost 1 base, leaving 6 bases of the junction unmatched. The CDR3 loop is CASSQAGGPSDTQYF. CDR3 in DNA: TGCGCCAGCAGCCAAGCGGGGGGGCCCTCGGATACGCAGTATTTT.

The rearrangement links TRBV28 to TRBJ1-2; 9 bases align to TRBD1. Germline loops: CDR1 MDHEN, CDR2 SYDVKM. The CDR3 is made up of 15 amino acids. V lost 6 bases and J lost 7; bases outside the gene matches: 12. In DNA, the CDR3 is TGTGCCAGCAGGCCGCCTCGGGACAGGGTGTTTGGCTACACCTTC. Translating gives CASRPPRDRVFGYTF.

This clonotype was seen once. The V and J genes are TRBV12-3 or TRBV12-4 and TRBJ2-1; D gene unclear. The V gene lost 0 bases and the J gene lost 7 bases, with 7 bases spanning the gap. This CDR3 spans 13 amino acids. CDR3 protein: CASSLASQNEQFF. As DNA, the CDR3 is TGTGCCAGCAGTTTAGCGAGTCAGAATGAGCAGTTCTTC.

This clonotype was seen a handful of times. The J gene is TRBJ2-3, the V gene TRBV12-3 or TRBV12-4, with D perhaps TRBD1 or TRBD2 (5 bases each). The V and J ends lost 7 bases and 5 bases respectively, with 16 bases between them. This CDR3 comprises 14 residues. The CDR3 protein is CASTRDGSIDTQYF. The CDR3 DNA reads TGTGCCAGCACCCGGGACGGCTCGATAGATACGCAGTATTTT.

This clonotype was counted ten times or more. The chain uses TRBV12-3 or TRBV12-4 and TRBJ2-5; 8 bases match TRBD2. V lost 5 bases, J lost 0 bases, and 5 bases stayed unmatched. The CDR3 totals 15 residues. The DNA of the CDR3 is TGTGCCAGCAGTCCTTCGACTAGCGACCAAGAGACCCAGTACTTC. Its translation: CASSPSTSDQETQYF.

V and J are TRBV7-9 and TRBJ2-3; possible D gene TRBD1, 6 bases. Germline V CDR1 and CDR2: SEHNR, FQNEAQ (reference sequence). The CDR3 runs to 14 residues. V dropped 8 bases and J dropped 4 bases, with 16 bases sitting between them. The CDR3 sequence is CASRDTPGADTQYF. CDR3 bases: TGTGCCAGCCGGGACACCCCAGGGGCAGATACGCAGTATTTT. The full variable domain, completed using reference TRBV7-9 and TRBJ2-3, is DTGVSQNPRHKITKRGQNVTFRCDPISEHNRLYWYRQTLGQGPEFLTYFQNEAQLEKSRLLSDRFSAERPKGSFSTLEIQRTEQGDSAMYLCASRDTPGADTQYFGPGTRLTVL.

This clonotype was detected only a few times. DNA for the CDR3: TGTGCCAGCAGCGTAGTTGCTGGGACTAGCCCCGGGGAGCTGTTTTTT. Translated, it gives CASSVVAGTSPGELFF. The rearrangement uses TRBV9 and TRBJ2-2; TRBD2 matches at 9 bases. The CDR3 is made up of 16 amino acids. V lost 0 bases, J lost 6 bases, and 6 bases stayed unmatched. Germline CDR1 SGDLS, CDR2 YYNGEE.

CDR3: CASSSTSGGQDTQYF. CDR3 nucleotide sequence: TGTGCCAGCAGCTCGACTAGCGGGGGGCAAGATACGCAGTATTTT. The chain links TRBV11-1 to TRBJ2-3; 13 bases are shared with TRBD2. J lost 5 bases, V lost 4 bases, and 3 bases had no gene match. CDR1 and CDR2 from the germline V gene are SGHAT and FQDESV (reference sequence). The CDR3 has 15 residues.